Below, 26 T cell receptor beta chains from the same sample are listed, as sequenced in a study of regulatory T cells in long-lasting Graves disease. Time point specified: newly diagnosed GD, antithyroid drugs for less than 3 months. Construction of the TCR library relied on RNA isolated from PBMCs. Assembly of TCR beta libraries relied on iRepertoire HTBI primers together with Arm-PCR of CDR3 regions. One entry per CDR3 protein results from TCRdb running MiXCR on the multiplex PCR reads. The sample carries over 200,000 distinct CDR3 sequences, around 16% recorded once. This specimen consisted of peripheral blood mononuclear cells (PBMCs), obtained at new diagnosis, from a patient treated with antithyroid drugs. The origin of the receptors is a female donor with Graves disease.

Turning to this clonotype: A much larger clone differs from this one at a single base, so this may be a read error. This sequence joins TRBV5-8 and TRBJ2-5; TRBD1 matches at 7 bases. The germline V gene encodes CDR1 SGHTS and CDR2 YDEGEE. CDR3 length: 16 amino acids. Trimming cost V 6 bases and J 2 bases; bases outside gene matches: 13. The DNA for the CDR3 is TGTGCCAGCACCTTTTTTACCGGGACAGAACAAGAGACCCAGTACTTC. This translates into CASTFFTGTEQETQYF.

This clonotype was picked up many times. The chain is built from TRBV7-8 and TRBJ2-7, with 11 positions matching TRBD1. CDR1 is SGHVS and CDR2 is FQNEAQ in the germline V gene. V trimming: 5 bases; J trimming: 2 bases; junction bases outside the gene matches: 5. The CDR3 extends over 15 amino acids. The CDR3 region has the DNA TGTGCCAGCAGCCCGCCGGGACAGGGGGCCTACGAGCAGTACTTC. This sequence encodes CASSPPGQGAYEQYF.

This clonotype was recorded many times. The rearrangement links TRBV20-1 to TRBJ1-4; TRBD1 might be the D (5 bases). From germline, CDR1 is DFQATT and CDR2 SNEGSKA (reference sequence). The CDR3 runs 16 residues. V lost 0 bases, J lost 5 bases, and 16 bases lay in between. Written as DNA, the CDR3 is TGCAGTGCTAGAGACCTAGGGGCAGACCGCAATGAAAAACTGTTTTTT. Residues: CSARDLGADRNEKLFF.

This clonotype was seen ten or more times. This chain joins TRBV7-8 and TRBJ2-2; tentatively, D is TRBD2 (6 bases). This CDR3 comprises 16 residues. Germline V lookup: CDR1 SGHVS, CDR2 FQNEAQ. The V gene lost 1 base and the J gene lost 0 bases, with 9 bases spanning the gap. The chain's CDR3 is CASSLVQRANTGELFF. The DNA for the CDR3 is TGTGCCAGCAGCTTAGTTCAGCGGGCGAACACCGGGGAGCTGTTTTTT.

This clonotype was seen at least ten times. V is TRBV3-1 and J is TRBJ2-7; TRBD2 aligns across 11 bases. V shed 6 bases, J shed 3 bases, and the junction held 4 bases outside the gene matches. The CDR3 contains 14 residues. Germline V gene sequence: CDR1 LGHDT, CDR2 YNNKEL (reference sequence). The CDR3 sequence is CASSPGTSGYEQYF. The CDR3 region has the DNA TGTGCCAGCAGTCCCGGGACTAGCGGCTACGAGCAGTACTTC.

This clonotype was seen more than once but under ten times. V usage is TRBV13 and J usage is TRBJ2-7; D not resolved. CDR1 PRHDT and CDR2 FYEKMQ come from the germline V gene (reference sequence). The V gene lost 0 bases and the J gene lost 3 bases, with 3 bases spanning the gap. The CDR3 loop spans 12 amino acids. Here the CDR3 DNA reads TGTGCCAGCAGCTTAGGCCACTACGAGCAGTACTTC. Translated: CASSLGHYEQYF.

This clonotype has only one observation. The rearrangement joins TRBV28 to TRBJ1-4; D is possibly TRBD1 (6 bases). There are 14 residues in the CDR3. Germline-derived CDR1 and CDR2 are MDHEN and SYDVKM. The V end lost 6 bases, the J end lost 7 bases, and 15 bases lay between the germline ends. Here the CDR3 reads CASSLTGLGEKLFF. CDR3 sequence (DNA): TGTGCCAGCAGCCTCACAGGGTTGGGTGAAAAACTGTTTTTT. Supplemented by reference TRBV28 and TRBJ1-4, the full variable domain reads DVKVTQSSRYLVKRTGEKVFLECVQDMDHENMFWYRQDPGLGLRLIYFSYDVKMKEKGDIPEGYSVSREKKERFSLILESASTNQTSMYLCASSLTGLGEKLFFGSGTQLSVL.

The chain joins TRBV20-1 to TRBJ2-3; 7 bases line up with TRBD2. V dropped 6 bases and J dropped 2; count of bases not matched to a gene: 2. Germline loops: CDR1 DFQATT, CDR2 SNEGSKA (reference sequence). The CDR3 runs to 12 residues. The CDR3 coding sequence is TGCAGTGCCGGGGGGTACACAGATACGCAGTATTTT. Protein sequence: CSAGGYTDTQYF.

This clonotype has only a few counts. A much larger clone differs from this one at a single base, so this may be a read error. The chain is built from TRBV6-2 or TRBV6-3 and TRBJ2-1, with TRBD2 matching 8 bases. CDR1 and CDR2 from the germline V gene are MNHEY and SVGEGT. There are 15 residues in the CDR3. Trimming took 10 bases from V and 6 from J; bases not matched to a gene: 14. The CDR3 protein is CANESPGTSLNEQFF. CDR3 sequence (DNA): TGTGCCAACGAAAGCCCCGGGACTAGTCTCAATGAGCAGTTCTTC.

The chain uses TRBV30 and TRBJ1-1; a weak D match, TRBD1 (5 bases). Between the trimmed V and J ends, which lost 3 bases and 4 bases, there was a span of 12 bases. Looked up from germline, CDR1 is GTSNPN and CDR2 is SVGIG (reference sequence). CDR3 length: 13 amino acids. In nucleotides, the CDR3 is TGTGCCTGGAGAGGCAGGGATGCCACTGAAGCTTTCTTT. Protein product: CAWRGRDATEAFF.

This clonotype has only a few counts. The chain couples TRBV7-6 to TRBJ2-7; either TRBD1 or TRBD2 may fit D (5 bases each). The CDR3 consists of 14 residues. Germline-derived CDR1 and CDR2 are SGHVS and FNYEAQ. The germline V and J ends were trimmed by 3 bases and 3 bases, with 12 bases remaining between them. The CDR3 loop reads CASSFGRAGYEQYF. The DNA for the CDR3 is TGTGCCAGCAGCTTCGGCAGGGCGGGCTACGAGCAGTACTTC.

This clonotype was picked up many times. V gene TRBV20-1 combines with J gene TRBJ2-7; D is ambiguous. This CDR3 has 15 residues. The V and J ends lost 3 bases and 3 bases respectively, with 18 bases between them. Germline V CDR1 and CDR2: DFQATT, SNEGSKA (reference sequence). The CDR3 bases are TGCAGTGCTAGCCCAATCGGTGAAAGAAACTACGAGCAGTACTTC. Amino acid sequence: CSASPIGERNYEQYF.

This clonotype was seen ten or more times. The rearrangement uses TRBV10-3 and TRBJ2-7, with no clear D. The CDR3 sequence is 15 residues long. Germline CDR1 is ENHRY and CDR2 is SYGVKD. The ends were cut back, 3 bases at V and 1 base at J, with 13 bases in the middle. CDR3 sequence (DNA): TGTGCCATCAGTGACAGTTCAGGACGATCCTACGAGCAGTACTTC. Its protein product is CAISDSSGRSYEQYF.

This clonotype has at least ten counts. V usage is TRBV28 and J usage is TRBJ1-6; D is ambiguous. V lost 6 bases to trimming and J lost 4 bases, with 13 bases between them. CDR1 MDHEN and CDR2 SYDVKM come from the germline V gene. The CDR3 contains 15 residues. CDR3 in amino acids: CASSPVGPYNSPLHF. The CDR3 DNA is TGTGCCAGCAGCCCTGTAGGGCCATATAATTCACCCCTCCACTTT.

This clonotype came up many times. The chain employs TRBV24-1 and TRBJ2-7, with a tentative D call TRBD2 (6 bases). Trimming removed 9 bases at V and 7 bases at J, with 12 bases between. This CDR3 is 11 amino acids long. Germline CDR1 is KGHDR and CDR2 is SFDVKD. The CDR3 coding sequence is TGTGCCACCGCGGACGGAGGGGAGCAGTACTTC. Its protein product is CATADGGEQYF.

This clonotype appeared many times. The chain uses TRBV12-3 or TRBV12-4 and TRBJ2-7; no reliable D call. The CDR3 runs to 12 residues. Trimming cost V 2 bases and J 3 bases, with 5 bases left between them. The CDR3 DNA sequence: TGTGCCAGCAGTTTAATCGGCTACGAGCAGTACTTC. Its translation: CASSLIGYEQYF.

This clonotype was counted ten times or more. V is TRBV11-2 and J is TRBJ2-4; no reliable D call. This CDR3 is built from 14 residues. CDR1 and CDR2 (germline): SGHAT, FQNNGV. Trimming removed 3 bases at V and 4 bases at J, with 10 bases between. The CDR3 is CASSFHSGKNIQYF. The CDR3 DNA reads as TGTGCCAGCAGCTTCCATTCCGGGAAAAACATTCAGTACTTC.

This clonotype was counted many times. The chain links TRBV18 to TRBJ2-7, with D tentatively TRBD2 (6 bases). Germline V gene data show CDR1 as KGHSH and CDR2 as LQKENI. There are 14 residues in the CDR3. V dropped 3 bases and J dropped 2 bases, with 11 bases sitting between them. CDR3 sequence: CASSPPGGPYEQYF. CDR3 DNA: TGTGCCAGCTCACCGCCCGGGGGACCCTACGAGCAGTACTTC.

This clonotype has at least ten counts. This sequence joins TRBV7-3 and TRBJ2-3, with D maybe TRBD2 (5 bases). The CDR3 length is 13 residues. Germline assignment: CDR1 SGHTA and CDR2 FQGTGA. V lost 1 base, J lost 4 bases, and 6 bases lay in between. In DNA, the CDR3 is TGTGCCAGCAGCTTAATCGGGGCAGATACGCAGTATTTT. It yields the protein CASSLIGADTQYF.

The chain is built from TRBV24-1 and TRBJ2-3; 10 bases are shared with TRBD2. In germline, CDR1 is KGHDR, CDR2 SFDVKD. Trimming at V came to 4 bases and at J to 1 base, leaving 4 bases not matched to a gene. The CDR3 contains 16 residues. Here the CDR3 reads CATSDHLAGGTDTQYF. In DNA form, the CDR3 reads TGTGCCACCAGTGACCATCTAGCGGGAGGCACAGATACGCAGTATTTT.

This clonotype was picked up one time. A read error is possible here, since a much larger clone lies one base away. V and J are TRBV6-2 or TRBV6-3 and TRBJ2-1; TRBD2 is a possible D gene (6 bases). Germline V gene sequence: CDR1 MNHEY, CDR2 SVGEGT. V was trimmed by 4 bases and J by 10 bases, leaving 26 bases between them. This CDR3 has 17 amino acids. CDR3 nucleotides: TGTGCCAGCAGTTTTTTGAGCATCAGCGGGTATCCCTACGAGCAGTTCTTC. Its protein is CASSFLSISGYPYEQFF.

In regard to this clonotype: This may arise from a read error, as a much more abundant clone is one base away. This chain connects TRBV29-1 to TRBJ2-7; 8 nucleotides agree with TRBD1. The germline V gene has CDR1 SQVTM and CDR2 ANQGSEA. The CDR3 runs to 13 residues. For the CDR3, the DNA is TGCAGCGTGGTGACAGGGGACTCGTACGAGCGGTACTTC. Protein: CSVVTGDSYERYF.

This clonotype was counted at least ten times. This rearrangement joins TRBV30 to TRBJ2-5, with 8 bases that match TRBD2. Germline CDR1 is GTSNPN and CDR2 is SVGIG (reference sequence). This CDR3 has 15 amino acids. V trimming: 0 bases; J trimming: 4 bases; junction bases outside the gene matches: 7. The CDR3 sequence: CAWSVQSGSGETQYF. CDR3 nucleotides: TGTGCCTGGAGTGTTCAGAGCGGGAGTGGAGAGACCCAGTACTTC.

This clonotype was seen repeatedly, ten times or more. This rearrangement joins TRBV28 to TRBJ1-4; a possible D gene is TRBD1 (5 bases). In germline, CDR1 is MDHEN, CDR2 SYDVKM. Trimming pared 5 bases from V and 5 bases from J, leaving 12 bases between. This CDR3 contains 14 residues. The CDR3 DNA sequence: TGTGCCAGCAGTCCGTCGGACACAAATGAAAAACTGTTTTTT. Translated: CASSPSDTNEKLFF.

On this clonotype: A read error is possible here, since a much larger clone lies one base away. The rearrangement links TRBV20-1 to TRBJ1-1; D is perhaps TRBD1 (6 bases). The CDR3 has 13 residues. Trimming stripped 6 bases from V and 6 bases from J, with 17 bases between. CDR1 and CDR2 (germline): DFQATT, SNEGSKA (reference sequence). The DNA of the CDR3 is TGCAGTGCCGAGGGGGGGACATGCGCTGAAGCTTTCTTT. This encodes CSAEGGTCAEAFF.

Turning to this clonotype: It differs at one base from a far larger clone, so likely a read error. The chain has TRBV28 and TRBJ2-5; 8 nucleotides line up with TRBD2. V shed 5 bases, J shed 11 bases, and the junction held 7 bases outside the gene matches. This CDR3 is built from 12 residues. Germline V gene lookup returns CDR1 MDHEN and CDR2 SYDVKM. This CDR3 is CASSLLADGQYF. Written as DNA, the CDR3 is TGTGCCAGCAGTCTACTAGCGGACGGGCAGTACTTC.